This TCR beta chain derives from a study of Ad26.COV2.S vaccination and SARS-CoV-2 variants. The junction had 10 bases not matched to a gene; V was cut back by 3 bases and J by 0 bases. Germline loops: CDR1 SQVTM, CDR2 ANQGSEA. The CDR3 is 16 amino acids. The sample holds a few counts of this clone. Its specificity is not known. Study findings and constraints: Possibly, TCR breadth and depth analyses underestimated total T cell responses. People who got the vaccine had more spike-specific TCR breadth than people who got placebo.

Treatment of the sample: about 20 received Ad26.COV2.S at low or high dose, single or two shots; about 5 received placebo; per-sample allocation not given. Samples came from day 63 after the first vaccine or placebo injection. Donor was an adult aged 18-55 years in Boston. In the vaccine, an Ad26 vector expressed the SARS-CoV-2 spike of the Wuhan strain. The table came from immunoSEQ multiplex PCR; TCRdb's copy has only in-frame clones and leaves some out. This sample yields fewer than 400,000 clones, of which under 90% are seen a single time; 5.5% belongs to the top ten. This TCR came from a person aged 18 to 65 who received the Ad26.COV2.S COVID-19 vaccine or a placebo. This chain uses TRBV29-1 with TRBJ1-2, with 7 nucleotides matching TRBD1. Sequencing was performed on peripheral blood, taken in a trial of Ad26.COV2.S vaccine versus placebo. CDR3 protein: CSVDPQGSGANYGYTF. The CDR3 DNA reads TGCAGCGTTGATCCACAGGGGTCGGGAGCTAACTATGGCTACACCTTC. Full variable domain (outside the CDR3, taken from reference TRBV29-1 and TRBJ1-2): SAVISQKPSRDICQRGTSLTIQCQVDSQVTMMFWYRQQPGQSLTLIATANQGSEATYESGFVIDKFPISRPNLTFSTLTVSNMSPEDSSIYLCSVDPQGSGANYGYTFGSGTRLTVV.